The 29 T cell receptor beta chains below all came from one sample that was sequenced in a study of blood T cell repertoires in COVID-19. TCRdb keeps only in-frame clones here, not all; method: immunoSEQ multiplex PCR. The sample has a few hundred thousand clones; around 89% are singletons. The sample was peripheral blood. All receptors derive from a woman aged 60-75 years with acute or convalescent COVID-19.

The CDR3 nucleotides read TGCGCCAGCAGCCCTGGGACAGGGGGGAACGAGCAGTACTTC. This encodes CASSPGTGGNEQYF. The rearrangement joins TRBV5-1 to TRBJ2-7, with TRBD1 matching over 11 bases. This CDR3 is 14 amino acids long. With V trimmed by 4 bases and J by 5 bases, 5 bases remained unmatched. Germline CDR1 is SGHRS and CDR2 is YFSETQ. Full variable domain (remainder filled in from reference TRBV5-1 and TRBJ2-7): KAGVTQTPRYLIKTRGQQVTLSCSPISGHRSVSWYQQTPGQGLQFLFEYFSETQRNKGNFPGRFSGRQFSNSRSEMNVSTLELGDSALYLCASSPGTGGNEQYFGPGTRLTVT.

The chain uses TRBV19 and TRBJ1-5, with 7 bases identical to TRBD1. V lost 6 bases, J lost 0 bases, and 11 bases stayed unmatched. The CDR3 has 17 amino acids. Germline-derived CDR1 and CDR2 are LNHDA and SQIVND (reference sequence). As DNA, the CDR3 is TGTGCCAGTAGCCACAGGGGTAGACGTTATAGCAATCAGCCCCAGCATTTT. Its translation is CASSHRGRRYSNQPQHF.

The rearrangement links TRBV7-9 to TRBJ1-2; no reliable D call. The CDR3 is made up of 14 amino acids. CDR1 and CDR2 (germline): SEHNR, FQNEAQ (reference sequence). V lost 3 bases and J lost 7, with 15 bases in between. The CDR3 DNA follows: TGTGCCAGCAGCTTCAGTGGGGAGCCTGTTGGCTACACCTTC. Encoded protein: CASSFSGEPVGYTF.

The V call is TRBV24-1, the J call TRBJ2-4; 8 bases line up with TRBD1. After removal of 4 bases from V and 2 bases from J, the junction contained 6 bases not matched to a gene. Germline CDR1 KGHDR, CDR2 SFDVKD. This CDR3 region has 16 residues. CDR3 nucleotide sequence: TGTGCCACCAGTGAGGCAGGGGGCTTGTCCAAAAACATTCAGTACTTC. Its translation is CATSEAGGLSKNIQYF.

The J gene is TRBJ1-2, the V gene TRBV4-3; 8 bases are shared with TRBD1. The germline gives CDR1 LGHNA, CDR2 YSLEER. This CDR3 spans 16 amino acids. V gave up 0 bases and J gave up 0 bases; unmatched junction bases: 3. The CDR3 sequence is CASSQEGTGANYGYTF. For the CDR3, the DNA is TGCGCCAGCAGCCAAGAGGGGACAGGAGCTAACTATGGCTACACCTTC.

The J gene is TRBJ1-1, the V gene TRBV11-2; 8 positions match TRBD1. The CDR3 has 15 amino acids. The germline V gene has CDR1 SGHAT and CDR2 FQNNGV. V was pared by 3 bases and J by 1 base, with 4 bases of the junction left unmatched. CDR3: CASSFWTGWNTEAFF. The CDR3 nucleotides read TGTGCCAGCAGCTTCTGGACAGGGTGGAACACTGAAGCTTTCTTT.

The chain joins TRBV4-3 to TRBJ2-7; 9 bases fit TRBD2. The CDR3 is 15 amino acids. The V segment lost 1 base and the J segment 5 bases; nucleotides outside the gene matches: 6. The germline V gene has CDR1 LGHNA and CDR2 YSLEER. The chain's CDR3 is CASSQGVAGVNEQYF. The CDR3 DNA reads as TGCGCCAGCAGCCAAGGAGTAGCGGGAGTGAACGAGCAGTACTTC.

This clone showed up just a few times. The V call is TRBV19, the J call TRBJ1-5; D is possibly TRBD1 (6 bases). CDR1 and CDR2 from the germline V gene are LNHDA and SQIVND (reference sequence). V lost 5 bases to trimming and J lost 8 bases, with 16 bases between them. CDR3 size: 14 residues. The CDR3 nucleotides read TGTGCCAGTAGTGGACTCAGGGGAAGGGAGCCCCAGCATTTT. Its translation is CASSGLRGREPQHF.

The J gene is TRBJ2-7, the V gene TRBV28; D perhaps matches TRBD2 (5 bases). In germline, CDR1 is MDHEN, CDR2 SYDVKM. V was clipped by 7 bases and J by 2 bases, with 24 bases between them. This CDR3 is built from 17 residues. CDR3 sequence (DNA): TGTGCCAGCAACCAACCTAGCAGGAGCGGATTTACCTACGAGCAGTACTTC. Translated: CASNQPSRSGFTYEQYF.

The rearrangement uses TRBV4-2 and TRBJ2-2, with 7 nucleotides matching TRBD1. The ends lost 1 base at V and 6 bases at J; junction bases unmatched: 5. CDR3 size: 15 residues. Germline lookup yields CDR1 LGHNA and CDR2 YNFKEQ. CDR3 amino acids: CASSQGGRGSGELFF. The CDR3 nucleotides are TGTGCCAGCAGCCAAGGCGGCAGGGGGTCCGGGGAGCTGTTTTTT.

This clone was detected only once. This sequence joins TRBV10-3 and TRBJ2-2, with 7 bases lining up with TRBD1. The CDR3 covers 15 residues. With V trimmed by 0 bases and J by 4 bases, 2 bases remained unmatched. CDR1 and CDR2 from the germline V gene are ENHRY and SYGVKD. CDR3 DNA sequence: TGTGCCATCAGTGAGTCGCCAGGGGGCACCGGGGAGCTGTTTTTT. Encoded protein: CAISESPGGTGELFF.

The chain combines TRBV7-3 with TRBJ2-7; TRBD2 matches at 8 bases. With V trimmed by 5 bases and J by 1 base, 4 bases remained unmatched. This CDR3 contains 14 residues. Germline V gives CDR1 SGHTA, CDR2 FQGTGA. The CDR3 spells CASSPGRGSYEQYF. The CDR3 DNA follows: TGTGCCAGCAGCCCCGGGAGGGGGTCCTACGAGCAGTACTTC.

This chain links TRBV5-1 with TRBJ2-1, with D possibly TRBD1 on 7 matching bases. CDR3 length: 15 amino acids. V was clipped by 4 bases and J by 4 bases, with 15 bases between them. Looked up from germline, CDR1 is SGHRS and CDR2 is YFSETQ. Here the CDR3 DNA reads TGCGCCAGCAGCCCGGGGGACAGAACTTACAATGAGCAGTTCTTC. Protein sequence: CASSPGDRTYNEQFF.

The V and J genes are TRBV7-6 and TRBJ2-2, with 9 bases identical to TRBD1. Germline V gene lookup returns CDR1 SGHVS and CDR2 FNYEAQ. With V trimmed by 5 bases and J by 5 bases, 6 bases remained unmatched. The length of the CDR3 is 15 residues. CDR3 sequence: CASSRDRGGTGELFF. The CDR3 DNA reads TGTGCCAGCAGCCGAGACAGGGGGGGAACCGGGGAGCTGTTTTTT.

V usage is TRBV5-1 and J usage is TRBJ2-1; 8 bases map to TRBD2. The length of the CDR3 is 15 residues. The ends lost 2 bases at V and 2 bases at J; junction bases unmatched: 3. CDR1 is SGHRS, CDR2 YFSETQ, per germline. The chain's CDR3 is CASSLPGGPYNEQFF. For the CDR3, the DNA is TGCGCCAGCAGCTTACCGGGGGGGCCCTACAATGAGCAGTTCTTC.

V is TRBV5-4 and J is TRBJ2-1; D is unclear. The CDR3 consists of 16 residues. V was clipped by 0 bases and J by 0 bases, with 10 bases between them. Germline lookup yields CDR1 SGHNT and CDR2 YYREEE (reference sequence). The CDR3 nucleotides read TGTGCCAGCAGCTTGGACTTGATAAGCTCCTACAATGAGCAGTTCTTC. This encodes CASSLDLISSYNEQFF. Supplemented by reference TRBV5-4 and TRBJ2-1, the full variable domain reads ETGVTQSPTHLIKTRGQQVTLRCSSQSGHNTVSWYQQALGQGPQFIFQYYREEENGRGNFPPRFSGLQFPNYSSELNVNALELDDSALYLCASSLDLISSYNEQFFGPGTRLTVL.

The chain couples TRBV3-1 (or the pseudogene TRBV3-2) to TRBJ1-2; no clear D gene. Trimming removed 0 bases at V and 4 bases at J, with 15 bases between. Germline V lookup: CDR1 LGHDT, CDR2 YNNKEL (reference sequence). CDR3 length: 16 residues. The CDR3 reads CASSQEGGGWSYGYTF. The CDR3 nucleotides are TGTGCCAGCAGCCAAGAAGGTGGAGGGTGGTCCTATGGCTACACCTTC.

The chain links TRBV13 to TRBJ1-6; TRBD1 aligns across 9 bases. The CDR3 extends over 14 amino acids. The germline V gene has CDR1 PRHDT and CDR2 FYEKMQ (reference sequence). V lost 5 bases and J lost 7; bases outside the gene matches: 3. The CDR3 DNA reads as TGTGCCAGCAGCGCAGGGACAGGGAATTCACCCCTCCACTTT. It translates to CASSAGTGNSPLHF.

This chain joins TRBV29-1 and TRBJ2-2; D might be TRBD2 (6 bases). The CDR3 totals 14 residues. CDR1 and CDR2 from the germline V gene are SQVTM and ANQGSEA. V was trimmed by 3 bases and J by 3 bases, leaving 11 bases between them. The CDR3 DNA sequence: TGCAGCGTTGAGGCCAGGGAGGACACCGGGGAGCTGTTTTTT. This codes for CSVEAREDTGELFF.

This chain joins TRBV3-1 (or the pseudogene TRBV3-2) and TRBJ1-2; 7 nucleotides line up with TRBD1. Germline lookup yields CDR1 LGHDT and CDR2 YNNKEL (reference sequence). J lost 4 bases, V lost 6 bases, and 8 bases had no gene match. The CDR3 is 14 amino acids. DNA for the CDR3: TGTGCCAGCAGTCTAAGGACAGGATCCTATGGCTACACCTTC. Residues: CASSLRTGSYGYTF.

The chain joins TRBV28 to TRBJ1-2; 9 bases align to TRBD1. The ends lost 1 base at V and 8 bases at J; junction bases unmatched: 14. This CDR3 has 17 amino acids. Germline V gives CDR1 MDHEN, CDR2 SYDVKM. CDR3 region: CASSLYGTGSFHSGYTF. CDR3 in DNA: TGTGCCAGCAGTTTATACGGGACAGGGTCCTTCCACTCCGGCTACACCTTC.

V is TRBV27 and J is TRBJ1-4, with TRBD1 matching over 8 bases. Germline-derived CDR1 and CDR2 are MNHEY and SMNVEV (reference sequence). V trimming: 4 bases; J trimming: 5 bases; junction bases outside the gene matches: 6. The CDR3 runs 15 residues. The CDR3 reads CASSSLDRVNEKLFF. CDR3 DNA sequence: TGTGCCAGCAGTTCCCTGGACAGGGTCAATGAAAAACTGTTTTTT.

Notes on this clone: This same CDR3 is encoded by further DNA sequences in the sample. The rearrangement joins TRBV7-6 to TRBJ1-3; the match to TRBD1 covers 8 bases. The CDR3 consists of 16 residues. Germline V lookup: CDR1 SGHVS, CDR2 FNYEAQ. The ends lost 3 bases at V and 3 bases at J; junction bases unmatched: 7. The CDR3 nucleotides read TGTGCCAGCAGCTTGGGGCAGGGGGCTAGTGGAAACACCATATATTTT. It translates to CASSLGQGASGNTIYF.

DNA of the CDR3: TGTGCCATCAGTGCCCCCAGTCTCGGGGAGCTGTTTTTT. Its protein product is CAISAPSLGELFF. The chain combines TRBV10-3 with TRBJ2-2; D gene unclear. This CDR3 is built from 13 residues. Trimming stripped 4 bases from V and 7 bases from J, with 10 bases between. Germline V gene data show CDR1 as ENHRY and CDR2 as SYGVKD.

The chain has TRBV7-2 and TRBJ1-4; D ambiguous. The V end was cut by 1 base, the J end by 5 bases, with 8 bases between. Germline loops: CDR1 SGHTA, CDR2 FQGNSA. CDR3 length equals 14 residues. CDR3 amino acids: CASSLVAGNEKLFF. CDR3 nucleotide sequence: TGTGCCAGCAGCTTAGTGGCAGGAAATGAAAAACTGTTTTTT.

The rearrangement joins TRBV20-1 to TRBJ2-7; TRBD2 agrees at 7 bases. Germline values: CDR1 DFQATT, CDR2 SNEGSKA (reference sequence). The CDR3 has 11 amino acids. V lost 5 bases and J lost 6; bases outside the gene matches: 4. CDR3 bases: TGCAGTGCTTCCGGACTAGGCGAGCAGTACTTC. Amino acid sequence: CSASGLGEQYF.

For the CDR3, the DNA is TGTGCCAGCAGTTTAATCCCGGGTAACAATGAGCAGTTCTTC. This gives the protein CASSLIPGNNEQFF. The V and J genes are TRBV27 and TRBJ2-1; D call uncertain. Germline V gene data show CDR1 as MNHEY and CDR2 as SMNVEV (reference sequence). The CDR3 extends over 14 amino acids. V lost 2 bases and J 5 bases, leaving 10 bases between the germline ends.

The chain links TRBV5-6 to TRBJ1-4, with a tentative D call TRBD1 (5 bases). This CDR3 spans 15 amino acids. Germline values: CDR1 SGHDT, CDR2 YYEEEE. Trimming left V 2 bases short and J 6 bases short, with 14 bases between. CDR3 DNA sequence: TGTGCCAGCAGCTTTGCGGGGGGAAGCGATGAAAAACTGTTTTTT. Residues: CASSFAGGSDEKLFF. Full variable domain (outside the CDR3, taken from reference TRBV5-6 and TRBJ1-4): DAGVTQSPTHLIKTRGQQVTLRCSPKSGHDTVSWYQQALGQGPQFIFQYYEEEERQRGNFPDRFSGHQFPNYSSELNVNALLLGDSALYLCASSFAGGSDEKLFFGSGTQLSVL.

The count of this clone is one. The rearrangement links TRBV9 to TRBJ1-2; maybe TRBD1 (5 bases). The germline CDR1 and CDR2 sequences are SGDLS and YYNGEE. Trimming removed 3 bases from V and 1 base from J, with 13 bases in between. The CDR3 loop spans 15 amino acids. The CDR3 nucleotides are TGTGCCAGCAGCGGCGGATCAGGGTTTAACTATGGCTACACCTTC. Amino acids: CASSGGSGFNYGYTF. Full variable domain (remainder filled in from reference TRBV9 and TRBJ1-2): DSGVTQTPKHLITATGQRVTLRCSPRSGDLSVYWYQQSLDQGLQFLIQYYNGEERAKGNILERFSAQQFPDLHSELNLSSLELGDSALYFCASSGGSGFNYGYTFGSGTRLTVV.